Listed below are T cell receptor beta chains from one sample, sequenced in a study of Ad26.COV2.S vaccination and SARS-CoV-2 variants. TCRdb's copy holds only in-frame clones and misses some; the assay was immunoSEQ multiplex PCR. The sample consists of fewer than 500,000 clones, over 75% of them appearing once. The sequencing used peripheral blood, collected in a trial of Ad26.COV2.S vaccine versus placebo. Every receptor here comes from a person aged 18-60 years who received the Ad26.COV2.S COVID-19 vaccine or a placebo. CDR3s include the opening cysteine and the closing phenylalanine or tryptophan. A D gene is named only where the DNA matches it firmly. A row's size may be missing; if present it is once, few, many or a size class.

D: -; size: -; J: TRBJ2-1; V: TRBV18; CDR3: CASSPAGNLYNEQFF; DNA: TGTGCCAGCTCACCAGCAGGGAATCTTTACAATGAGCAGTTCTTC
D: TRBD1; size: -; J: TRBJ2-7; V: TRBV4-1; CDR3: CASSQGTGKTYEQYF; DNA: TGCGCCAGCAGCCAAGGGACAGGGAAGACCTACGAGCAGTACTTC
D: -; size: -; J: TRBJ2-7; V: TRBV5-8; CDR3: CASSLRLYEQYF; DNA: TGTGCCAGCAGCTTGCGGCTCTACGAGCAGTACTTC
D: -; size: -; J: TRBJ1-3; V: TRBV7-2; CDR3: CASRDLGSGNTIYF; DNA: TGTGCCAGCAGAGACCTGGGCTCTGGAAACACCATATATTTT
D: -; size: -; J: TRBJ2-7; V: TRBV6-5; CDR3: CASSMRSGWYEQYF; DNA: TGTGCCAGCAGTATGAGAAGCGGGTGGTACGAGCAGTACTTC
D: -; size: -; J: TRBJ2-5; V: TRBV6-5; CDR3: CASSTSGGPQETQYF; DNA: -
D: -; size: once; J: TRBJ2-2; V: TRBV7-8; CDR3: CASSLVVGGKLFF; DNA: TGTGCCAGCAGCTTAGTGGTGGGCGGGAAGCTGTTTTTT
D: TRBD1; size: once; J: TRBJ2-7; V: TRBV13; CDR3: CASSFGQGYEQYF; DNA: TGTGCCAGCAGCTTCGGACAGGGCTACGAGCAGTACTTC
D: -; size: -; J: TRBJ1-3; V: TRBV21-1; CDR3: CASSETGDSGNTIYF; DNA: TGTGCCAGCAGCGAAACAGGGGACTCTGGAAACACCATATATTTT
D: -; size: -; J: TRBJ2-7; V: TRBV20-1; CDR3: CSASSLYEQYF; DNA: TGCAGTGCTAGTTCGCTATACGAGCAGTACTTC
D: -; size: -; J: TRBJ1-2; V: TRBV27; CDR3: CASSLIRGSGYTF; DNA: TGTGCCAGCAGTTTAATAAGGGGTTCTGGCTACACCTTC
D: TRBD2; size: -; J: TRBJ2-1; V: TRBV4-1; CDR3: CASSQESSGKANEQFF; DNA: TGCGCCAGCAGCCAAGAGTCTAGCGGGAAAGCGAATGAGCAGTTCTTC
D: TRBD1; size: -; J: TRBJ1-2; V: TRBV18; CDR3: CASSSADRGGYGYTF; DNA: TGTGCCAGCTCATCCGCGGACAGGGGAGGCTATGGCTACACCTTC
D: TRBD2; size: -; J: TRBJ2-7; V: TRBV28; CDR3: CASSSAGGFTYEQYF; DNA: TGTGCCAGCAGTTCCGCGGGAGGCTTCACCTACGAGCAGTACTTC
D: -; size: -; J: TRBJ2-1; V: TRBV27; CDR3: CASSTLRDPRQFF; DNA: TGTGCCAGCAGTACCCTCCGGGACCCCAGGCAGTTCTTC
D: TRBD1; size: once; J: TRBJ2-4; V: TRBV5-6; CDR3: CASSPQGLLNIQYF; DNA: TGTGCCAGCAGCCCACAGGGGTTGCTTAACATTCAGTACTTC
D: -; size: -; J: TRBJ2-2; V: TRBV11-2; CDR3: CASSSYSGVDTGELFF; DNA: TGTGCCAGCAGCTCCTATTCAGGGGTAGATACCGGGGAGCTGTTTTTT
D: -; size: -; J: TRBJ1-3; V: TRBV19; CDR3: CASTPPGAISGNTIYF; DNA: TGTGCCAGTACCCCCCCCGGTGCAATCTCTGGAAACACCATATATTTT
D: -; size: -; J: TRBJ1-5; V: TRBV19; CDR3: CASSNYLDTYSNQPQHF; DNA: TGTGCCAGTAGTAACTATCTAGACACGTATAGCAATCAGCCCCAGCATTTT
D: -; size: -; J: TRBJ2-1; V: TRBV6-2/TRBV6-3; CDR3: CASSYAVTYNEQFF; DNA: TGTGCCAGCAGTTACGCAGTTACATACAATGAGCAGTTCTTC
D: TRBD1; size: -; J: TRBJ2-1; V: TRBV7-6; CDR3: CASSPLRGSSYNEQFF; DNA: TGTGCCAGCAGCCCCCTCAGGGGGAGCTCCTACAATGAGCAGTTCTTC
D: -; size: -; J: TRBJ2-2; V: TRBV11-2; CDR3: CASSMSSNTGELFF; DNA: TGTGCCAGCAGTATGTCCAGCAACACCGGGGAGCTGTTTTTT
D: -; size: -; J: TRBJ1-1; V: TRBV2; CDR3: CASSVGRQLTEAFF; DNA: TGTGCCAGCAGCGTTGGGAGGCAGTTGACTGAAGCTTTCTTT
D: TRBD1; size: -; J: TRBJ2-1; V: TRBV29-1; CDR3: CSGEDRGNNEQFF; DNA: TGCAGCGGGGAGGACAGGGGTAACAATGAGCAGTTCTTC
D: TRBD2; size: -; J: TRBJ2-7; V: TRBV4-3; CDR3: CASSQEDRSSGRYEQYF; DNA: TGCGCCAGCAGCCAAGAAGATAGGTCTAGCGGGAGATACGAGCAGTACTTC
D: -; size: -; J: TRBJ2-5; V: TRBV7-9; CDR3: CASSLGASAQETQYF; DNA: TGTGCCAGCAGCTTAGGGGCTAGCGCTCAAGAGACCCAGTACTTC
D: TRBD2; size: -; J: TRBJ2-7; V: TRBV5-6; CDR3: CASSNAPGLAGTYEQYF; DNA: TGTGCCAGCAGCAACGCACCGGGACTAGCGGGGACCTACGAGCAGTACTTC
D: TRBD2; size: -; J: TRBJ2-1; V: TRBV19; CDR3: CASSMGGLANNEQFF; DNA: TGTGCCAGTAGTATGGGGGGACTAGCTAATAATGAGCAGTTCTTC
D: -; size: once; J: TRBJ2-2; V: TRBV5-1; CDR3: CASSLVVGGTGELFF; DNA: TGCGCCAGCAGCCTGGTAGTCGGGGGCACCGGGGAGCTGTTTTTT
D: TRBD2; size: -; J: TRBJ2-3; V: TRBV6-1; CDR3: CASSEPSGIRDTQYF; DNA: TGTGCCAGCAGTGAACCTAGCGGGATTAGAGATACGCAGTATTTT
D: -; size: -; J: TRBJ2-3; V: TRBV7-3; CDR3: CASSLMGPAADTQYF; DNA: TGTGCCAGCAGCTTAATGGGCCCCGCGGCAGATACGCAGTATTTT
D: TRBD1; size: -; J: TRBJ1-5; V: TRBV19; CDR3: CASSIRDRGVLGNQPQHF; DNA: TGTGCCAGTAGTATACGGGACAGGGGGGTGCTCGGCAATCAGCCCCAGCATTTT
D: -; size: -; J: TRBJ2-5; V: TRBV7-2; CDR3: CASSLGGFGIHQETQYF; DNA: TGTGCCAGCAGCTTAGGGGGATTCGGGATTCACCAAGAGACCCAGTACTTC
D: TRBD1; size: once; J: TRBJ2-2; V: TRBV7-6; CDR3: CASSLVPGGTGELFF; DNA: TGTGCCAGCAGCTTAGTTCCAGGGGGCACCGGGGAGCTGTTTTTT
D: -; size: -; J: TRBJ2-5; V: TRBV6-6; CDR3: CASSYSRWVETQYF; DNA: TGTGCCAGCAGTTACTCGAGATGGGTAGAGACCCAGTACTTC
D: TRBD2; size: -; J: TRBJ2-1; V: TRBV20-1; CDR3: CSASLAGAQGSYNEQFF; DNA: TGCAGTGCTAGTCTAGCGGGAGCGCAGGGCTCCTACAATGAGCAGTTCTTC
D: -; size: -; J: TRBJ2-7; V: TRBV29-1; CDR3: CSVVGGQAIYEQYF; DNA: TGCAGCGTTGTAGGAGGCCAGGCGATCTACGAGCAGTACTTC
D: -; size: -; J: TRBJ2-3; V: TRBV7-8; CDR3: CASSFSLPTDTQYF; DNA: TGTGCCAGCAGCTTTAGTCTTCCCACAGATACGCAGTATTTT
D: -; size: -; J: TRBJ2-1; V: TRBV5-1; CDR3: CASSLAGSHRFYNEQFF; DNA: TGCGCCAGCAGTTTAGCAGGGTCCCATCGATTCTACAATGAGCAGTTCTTC
D: TRBD1; size: -; J: TRBJ1-2; V: TRBV19; CDR3: CASSIAGTGGRYGYTF; DNA: TGTGCCAGTAGTATCGCCGGGACAGGGGGGCGATATGGCTACACCTTC
D: -; size: -; J: TRBJ1-6; V: TRBV4-1; CDR3: CASSQETLASPLHF; DNA: TGCGCCAGCAGCCAAGAAACTTTGGCTTCACCCCTCCACTTT
D: TRBD1; size: -; J: TRBJ1-1; V: TRBV27; CDR3: CASSQLTGINTEAFF; DNA: TGTGCCAGCAGTCAATTGACAGGGATAAACACTGAAGCTTTCTTT
D: -; size: -; J: TRBJ2-1; V: TRBV7-9; CDR3: CASTRDQKAYNEQFF; DNA: TGTGCCAGCACACGGGACCAAAAAGCCTACAATGAGCAGTTCTTC
D: TRBD2; size: -; J: TRBJ2-3; V: TRBV30; CDR3: CAWSVGAGGHTDTQYF; DNA: TGTGCCTGGAGTGTAGGGGCGGGAGGCCACACAGATACGCAGTATTTT
D: -; size: -; J: TRBJ1-5; V: TRBV28; CDR3: CASSSHIAPGYTYQPQHF; DNA: TGTGCCAGCAGTTCGCATATAGCCCCGGGGTATACTTATCAGCCCCAGCATTTT
D: TRBD2; size: -; J: TRBJ2-3; V: TRBV11-2; CDR3: CASSLGSGSATNTQYF; DNA: TGTGCCAGCAGCTTAGGTAGCGGGAGTGCCACAAATACGCAGTATTTT
D: TRBD1; size: -; J: TRBJ1-5; V: TRBV3-1/TRBV3-2; CDR3: CASSQGQGNQPQHF; DNA: TGTGCCAGCAGCCAAGGACAGGGAAACCAGCCCCAGCATTTT
D: -; size: -; J: TRBJ1-1; V: TRBV5-1; CDR3: CASSFGTLNTEAFF; DNA: TGCGCCAGCAGCTTCGGGACTTTGAACACTGAAGCTTTCTTT
D: -; size: few; J: TRBJ1-1; V: TRBV18; CDR3: CASSLQSGRNTEAFF; DNA: TGTGCCAGCTCCCTCCAGTCGGGCAGAAACACTGAAGCTTTCTTT
D: -; size: few; J: TRBJ1-1; V: TRBV6-2/TRBV6-3; CDR3: CASSYGRGVAMNTEAFF; DNA: TGTGCCAGCAGTTATGGCAGGGGAGTCGCCATGAACACTGAAGCTTTCTTT
D: -; size: -; J: TRBJ1-2; V: TRBV19; CDR3: CASSGIDLVTNYGYTF; DNA: TGTGCCAGTAGTGGTATCGACCTCGTTACAAACTATGGCTACACCTTC
D: -; size: -; J: TRBJ2-7; V: TRBV28; CDR3: CASSTMRSWGEQYF; DNA: TGTGCCAGCAGTACAATGCGCAGTTGGGGCGAGCAGTACTTC